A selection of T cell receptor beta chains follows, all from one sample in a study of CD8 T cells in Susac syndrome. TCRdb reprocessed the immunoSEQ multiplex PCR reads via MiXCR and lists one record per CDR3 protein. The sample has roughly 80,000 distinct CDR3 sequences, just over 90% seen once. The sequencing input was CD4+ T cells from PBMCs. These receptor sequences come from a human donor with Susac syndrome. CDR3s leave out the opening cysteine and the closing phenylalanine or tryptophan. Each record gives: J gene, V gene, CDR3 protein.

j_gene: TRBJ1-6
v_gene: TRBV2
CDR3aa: ASKGSGTGGSGWNSPLH

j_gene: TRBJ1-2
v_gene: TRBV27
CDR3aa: ASSSPTGMSYGYT

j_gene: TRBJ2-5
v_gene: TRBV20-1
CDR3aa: SARGPTGGLQETQY

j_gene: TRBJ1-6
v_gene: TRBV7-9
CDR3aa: ASSLQGGSGSPLH

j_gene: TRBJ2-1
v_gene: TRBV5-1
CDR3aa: ASSLLGWGTGAYNEQF

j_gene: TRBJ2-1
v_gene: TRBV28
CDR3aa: ASSIMNEQF

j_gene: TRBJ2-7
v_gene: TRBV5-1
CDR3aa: ASSSGLAGGDEQY

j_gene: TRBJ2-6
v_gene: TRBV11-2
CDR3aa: ASNLGASGANVLT

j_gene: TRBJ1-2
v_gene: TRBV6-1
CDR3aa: ASRGQGGFFYGYT

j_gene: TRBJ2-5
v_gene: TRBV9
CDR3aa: ASSVTSSGETQY

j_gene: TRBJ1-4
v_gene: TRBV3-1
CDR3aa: ASSQERNEKLF

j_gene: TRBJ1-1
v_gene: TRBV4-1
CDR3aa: ASSFRMNTEAF

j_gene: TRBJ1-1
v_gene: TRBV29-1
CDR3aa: SVDQGGTEAF

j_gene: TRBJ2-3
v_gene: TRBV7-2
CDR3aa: ASSLSWGASPGATDTQY

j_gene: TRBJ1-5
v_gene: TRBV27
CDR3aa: ASSFGQGPLNQPQH

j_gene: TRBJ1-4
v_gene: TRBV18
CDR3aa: ASSLGTDYEKLF

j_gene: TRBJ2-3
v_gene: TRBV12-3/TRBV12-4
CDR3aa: ASSFGPSTDTQY